What follows are 31 T cell receptor beta chains derived from one specimen sequenced in a study of control samples from healthy donors and cancer patients. Assay used: immunoSEQ multiplex PCR; TCRdb lists only in-frame clones, some missing. The table lists around 140,000 clones, about 90% of them singletons. The source material was PBMCs. These TCRs come from a man between 45 and 60 years old with head and neck cancer.

The chain couples TRBV7-2 to TRBJ2-2; perhaps D is TRBD1 or TRBD2 (5 bases each). Deletions cut 3 bases from V and 6 bases from J, with 11 bases between. The CDR3 is made up of 14 amino acids. CDR1 is SGHTA and CDR2 is FQGNSA in the germline V gene. The CDR3 sequence is CASSFGTHAGELFF. DNA of the CDR3: TGTGCCAGCAGCTTCGGGACCCACGCCGGGGAGCTGTTTTTT.

The V gene is TRBV4-1, the J gene TRBJ1-1, with D possibly matching TRBD1 (5 bases). The CDR3 runs 14 residues. V was cut by 1 base and J by 2 bases, with 8 bases left in between. Germline V gene data show CDR1 as MGHRA and CDR2 as YSYEKL. The CDR3 DNA reads as TGCGCCAGCAGCCAAGTGGGGGTTAACACTGAAGCTTTCTTT. Protein sequence: CASSQVGVNTEAFF.

The rearrangement links TRBV29-1 to TRBJ2-7; D is perhaps TRBD2 (6 bases). This CDR3 comprises 14 residues. Trimming removed 0 bases at V and 5 bases at J, with 14 bases between. The V gene's germline CDR1 is SQVTM and CDR2 ANQGSEA. CDR3 residues: CSVEDRDLKNEQYF. CDR3 DNA: TGCAGCGTTGAAGATCGGGACTTAAAAAACGAGCAGTACTTC.

V is TRBV19 and J is TRBJ1-6; a possible D gene is TRBD1 (5 bases). Per germline, CDR1 LNHDA and CDR2 SQIVND (reference sequence). The ends were cut back, 2 bases at V and 7 bases at J, with 12 bases in the middle. This CDR3 is 15 amino acids long. This CDR3 is CASSIRRDGNSPLHF. In DNA, the CDR3 is TGTGCCAGTAGTATAAGAAGGGACGGGAATTCACCCCTCCACTTT.

The table lists this clone with a few counts. V and J are TRBV21-1 and TRBJ2-1; TRBD2, the D gene given by the table, was not confirmed from the DNA. TRBV21-1 is an annotated pseudogene. CDR3 length: 19 residues. The CDR3 DNA reads as TGTGCCAGCAGCAACTCGACTAGCGGGAGGCCCAGCTCCTACAATGAGCAGTTCTTC. This encodes CASSNSTSGRPSSYNEQFF.

CDR3: CASSLGGRGVPVHEQYF. The CDR3 DNA sequence: TGTGCCAGCAGCTTAGGCGGCCGCGGGGTTCCTGTTCACGAGCAGTACTTC. The genes are TRBV13 and TRBJ2-7; tentative D call: TRBD2 (6 bases). V was cut by 0 bases and J by 5 bases, with 20 bases left in between. Germline assignment: CDR1 PRHDT and CDR2 FYEKMQ (reference sequence). The CDR3 loop spans 17 amino acids.

The chain recombines TRBV7-3 with TRBJ2-2; D is possibly TRBD1 (5 bases). Germline values: CDR1 SGHTA, CDR2 FQGTGA. Trimming stripped 5 bases from V and 0 bases from J, with 16 bases between. CDR3 length: 17 amino acids. The DNA of the CDR3 is TGTGCCAGCAGCCCCTCGATAGACAGATCGAACACCGGGGAGCTGTTTTTT. This codes for CASSPSIDRSNTGELFF.

This chain uses TRBV5-1 with TRBJ2-7; 8 nucleotides line up with TRBD2. V was clipped by 2 bases and J by 4 bases; unmatched bases: 8. The length of the CDR3 is 15 residues. CDR1 is SGHRS, CDR2 YFSETQ, per germline. The CDR3 coding sequence is TGCGCCAGCAGCTTATCGAGCGGGAGTGGTTACGAGCAGTACTTC. It codes for CASSLSSGSGYEQYF.

The V and J genes are TRBV7-3 and TRBJ2-1; no clear D. The CDR3 extends over 13 amino acids. The germline CDR1 and CDR2 sequences are SGHTA and FQGTGA. Trimming cost V 4 bases and J 5 bases, with 9 bases left between them. CDR3 in amino acids: CASSSARDNEQFF. The CDR3 nucleotides are TGTGCCAGCAGCTCCGCTAGGGACAATGAGCAGTTCTTC.

This clone has a single count. The chain carries TRBV25-1 and TRBJ2-7; TRBD2 matches at 7 bases. This CDR3 has 14 amino acids. Germline lookup yields CDR1 MGHDK and CDR2 SYGVNS. J was trimmed by 2 bases and V by 3 bases; bases with no gene match: 4. CDR3 sequence: CASSELAETYEQYF. As DNA, the CDR3 is TGTGCCAGCAGTGAGCTAGCGGAGACCTACGAGCAGTACTTC.

The chain employs TRBV7-2 and TRBJ1-3; the D is unclear. CDR1 and CDR2 (germline): SGHTA, FQGNSA. Trimming took 5 bases from V and 7 from J, leaving 9 bases between them. This CDR3 has 12 residues. Written as DNA, the CDR3 is TGTGCCAGCAGCCCGGGGATCAACACCATATATTTT. This gives the protein CASSPGINTIYF.

The chain is built from TRBV4-1 and TRBJ2-1; no clear D. Trimming removed 1 base at V and 6 bases at J, with 4 bases between. The CDR3 is made up of 12 amino acids. The germline V gene encodes CDR1 MGHRA and CDR2 YSYEKL. The CDR3 here is CASSQGINEQFF. The CDR3, as DNA: TGCGCCAGCAGCCAAGGCATCAATGAGCAGTTCTTC.

This rearrangement joins TRBV7-2 to TRBJ2-3; 12 positions agree with TRBD2. From germline, CDR1 is SGHTA and CDR2 FQGNSA. The length of the CDR3 is 17 residues. The trim removed 5 bases at V and 3 bases at J, leaving 9 bases unmatched. The CDR3 bases are TGTGCCAGCAGCCCCCCCGGACTAGCGGGACCTACAGATACGCAGTATTTT. Translation gives CASSPPGLAGPTDTQYF.

The J gene is TRBJ2-3, the V gene TRBV6-6; 7 bases match TRBD2. The CDR3 sequence is 16 residues long. V was pared by 2 bases and J by 1 base, with 6 bases of the junction left unmatched. CDR1 MNHNY and CDR2 SVGAGI come from the germline V gene (reference sequence). CDR3 loop: CASSYRLAVGTDTQYF. CDR3 nucleotide sequence: TGTGCCAGCAGTTACCGGCTAGCGGTAGGCACAGATACGCAGTATTTT.

The chain joins TRBV4-1 to TRBJ2-5, with TRBD2 matching 8 bases. The J segment lost 5 bases and the V segment lost 1 base, leaving 15 bases of the junction unmatched. Germline CDR1 MGHRA, CDR2 YSYEKL. The CDR3 runs 18 residues. The CDR3 DNA is TGCGCCAGCAGCCAAGCCCCTCGAGGAAGCGGGAGAGTGGAGACCCAGTACTTC. Its protein is CASSQAPRGSGRVETQYF.

V usage is TRBV18 and J usage is TRBJ2-2; D gene ambiguous. Trimming removed 2 bases at V and 5 bases at J, with 6 bases between. This CDR3 spans 13 amino acids. Germline V gives CDR1 KGHSH, CDR2 LQKENI. In nucleotides, the CDR3 is TGTGCCAGCTCACCAGGAACTACCGGGGAGCTGTTTTTT. Protein: CASSPGTTGELFF. The variable domain in full, completed from reference TRBV18 and TRBJ2-2, reads NAGVMQNPRHLVRRRGQEARLRCSPMKGHSHVYWYRQLPEEGLKFMVYLQKENIIDESGMPKERFSAEFPKEGPSILRIQQVVRGDSAAYFCASSPGTTGELFFGEGSRLTVL.

The chain combines TRBV3-1 (or the pseudogene TRBV3-2) with TRBJ2-4; TRBD2 aligns across 8 bases. Trimming at V came to 3 bases and at J to 7 bases, leaving 5 bases not matched to a gene. The length of the CDR3 is 14 residues. Germline-derived CDR1 and CDR2 are LGHDT and YNNKEL (reference sequence). The chain's CDR3 is CASSQPGGGNIQYF. Here the CDR3 DNA reads TGTGCCAGCAGCCAGCCGGGCGGGGGGAACATTCAGTACTTC.

This chain uses TRBV28 with TRBJ2-1; D possibly corresponds to TRBD2 (5 bases). Germline V gene sequence: CDR1 MDHEN, CDR2 SYDVKM. The V gene lost 6 bases and the J gene lost 0 bases, with 12 bases spanning the gap. The length of the CDR3 is 15 residues. The CDR3 DNA is TGTGCCAGCAGAGTAGCGCCCACCTCCTACAATGAGCAGTTCTTC. Residues: CASRVAPTSYNEQFF.

This chain connects TRBV6-6 to TRBJ1-6, with a weak D call TRBD1 (6 bases). There are 15 residues in the CDR3. Per germline, CDR1 MNHNY and CDR2 SVGAGI (reference sequence). Trimming stripped 7 bases from V and 9 bases from J, with 19 bases between. CDR3 DNA sequence: TGTGCCAGCACTTGGACAGCAGAAAGGCTTTCACCCCTCCACTTT. Amino acids: CASTWTAERLSPLHF.

V usage is TRBV9 and J usage is TRBJ2-5; 15 bases fit TRBD2. The CDR3 is 17 residues long. Germline CDR1 is SGDLS and CDR2 is YYNGEE. V shed 4 bases and J 2 bases; nucleotides not matched to a gene: 6. DNA of the CDR3: TGTGCCAGCAGCCCCTCCGGACTAGCGGGGGGGCAAGAGACCCAGTACTTC. It specifies CASSPSGLAGGQETQYF. Full variable domain (rest looked up from reference TRBV9 and TRBJ2-5): DSGVTQTPKHLITATGQRVTLRCSPRSGDLSVYWYQQSLDQGLQFLIQYYNGEERAKGNILERFSAQQFPDLHSELNLSSLELGDSALYFCASSPSGLAGGQETQYFGPGTRLLVL.

The chain joins TRBV7-3 to TRBJ2-2, with 7 bases identical to TRBD1. In germline, CDR1 is SGHTA, CDR2 FQGTGA. The V and J ends lost 5 bases and 6 bases, in that order; junction bases with no gene match: 6. The CDR3 spans 14 residues. CDR3 amino acids: CASSPRQGAGELFF. The DNA for the CDR3 is TGTGCCAGCAGCCCAAGACAGGGCGCCGGGGAGCTGTTTTTT. The whole variable domain, remainder taken from reference TRBV7-3 and TRBJ2-2, is GAGVSQTPSNKVTEKGKYVELRCDPISGHTALYWYRQSLGQGPEFLIYFQGTGAADDSGLPNDRFFAVRPEGSVSTLKIQRTERGDSAVYLCASSPRQGAGELFFGEGSRLTVL.

This chain connects TRBV28 to TRBJ1-3, with D hard to call. CDR3 length: 15 residues. Germline CDR1 and CDR2: MDHEN and SYDVKM. Trimming removed 10 bases at V and 0 bases at J, with 16 bases between. The CDR3 loop is CATYSSEVSGNTIYF. CDR3 nucleotide sequence: TGTGCCACCTACTCCTCTGAGGTCTCTGGAAACACCATATATTTT.

This sequence joins TRBV18 and TRBJ2-7; D gene uncertain. From germline, CDR1 is KGHSH and CDR2 LQKENI. Trimming cost V 0 bases and J 3 bases, with 6 bases left between them. The CDR3 length is 13 residues. For the CDR3, the DNA is TGTGCCAGCTCACCACCGGCCCTCTACGAGCAGTACTTC. Its translation is CASSPPALYEQYF.

The sample holds one count of this clone. The genes are TRBV5-1 and TRBJ2-1, with D perhaps TRBD1 (6 bases). Germline values: CDR1 SGHRS, CDR2 YFSETQ. The CDR3 covers 15 residues. V was trimmed by 4 bases and J by 8 bases, leaving 19 bases between them. The CDR3 DNA follows: TGCGCCAGCAGCACGGGGACAAATGGGTACTATGAGCAGTTCTTC. Amino acid sequence: CASSTGTNGYYEQFF.

The chain carries TRBV5-4 and TRBJ2-3; weak D call: TRBD2 (5 bases). CDR1 and CDR2 from the germline V gene are SGHNT and YYREEE (reference sequence). V lost 0 bases and J lost 1, with 9 bases in between. The CDR3 has 15 amino acids. CDR3 protein: CASSLDTRRTDTQYF. The CDR3 DNA sequence: TGTGCCAGCAGCTTGGATACTAGACGCACAGATACGCAGTATTTT.

This rearrangement joins TRBV11-1 to TRBJ2-5; D not certain. Trimming took off 3 bases at V and 1 base at J, with 9 bases between the two ends. This CDR3 region has 14 residues. Germline V gives CDR1 SGHAT, CDR2 FQDESV (reference sequence). CDR3 protein: CASSFGRTQETQYF. The CDR3 DNA sequence: TGTGCCAGCAGCTTCGGGCGGACCCAAGAGACCCAGTACTTC.

The gene calls are TRBV2 and TRBJ2-3; D is ambiguous. The germline gives CDR1 SNHLY, CDR2 FYNNEI. The CDR3 is 10 amino acids. The V end was cut by 2 bases, the J end by 7 bases, with 1 base between. This CDR3 is CASSENTQYF. CDR3 sequence (DNA): TGTGCCAGCAGTGAAAATACGCAGTATTTT.

The chain has TRBV28 and TRBJ1-2; D might be TRBD1 (6 bases). V was clipped by 5 bases and J by 4 bases, with 11 bases between them. The germline CDR1 and CDR2 sequences are MDHEN and SYDVKM. This CDR3 region has 13 residues. For the CDR3, the DNA is TGTGCCAGCAGTACCGACAGGATCTATGGCTACACCTTC. Residues: CASSTDRIYGYTF.

The V gene is TRBV27, the J gene TRBJ1-4; no clear D gene. Deletions cut 8 bases from V and 0 bases from J, with 10 bases between. Germline V CDR1 and CDR2: MNHEY, SMNVEV (reference sequence). The CDR3 is 14 amino acids. The CDR3 nucleotides read TGTGCCAGCCGGAGATCTACAACTAATGAAAAACTGTTTTTT. This encodes CASRRSTTNEKLFF.

The V gene is TRBV29-1, the J gene TRBJ2-7; no firm D call. The germline V gene has CDR1 SQVTM and CDR2 ANQGSEA. The CDR3 has 14 amino acids. V dropped 5 bases and J dropped 2 bases, with 16 bases sitting between them. This CDR3 reads CSVSADSRAYEQYF. The CDR3 DNA follows: TGCAGCGTTTCGGCTGACTCCCGGGCCTACGAGCAGTACTTC.

CDR3 DNA sequence: TGTGCCAGCAGTCGGGACAGGACAGATTATGGCTACACCTTC. Its protein is CASSRDRTDYGYTF. The V gene is TRBV2, the J gene TRBJ1-2, with 8 bases matching TRBD1. The junction had 7 bases not matched to a gene; V was cut back by 5 bases and J by 5 bases. Looked up from germline, CDR1 is SNHLY and CDR2 is FYNNEI. The length of the CDR3 is 14 residues.